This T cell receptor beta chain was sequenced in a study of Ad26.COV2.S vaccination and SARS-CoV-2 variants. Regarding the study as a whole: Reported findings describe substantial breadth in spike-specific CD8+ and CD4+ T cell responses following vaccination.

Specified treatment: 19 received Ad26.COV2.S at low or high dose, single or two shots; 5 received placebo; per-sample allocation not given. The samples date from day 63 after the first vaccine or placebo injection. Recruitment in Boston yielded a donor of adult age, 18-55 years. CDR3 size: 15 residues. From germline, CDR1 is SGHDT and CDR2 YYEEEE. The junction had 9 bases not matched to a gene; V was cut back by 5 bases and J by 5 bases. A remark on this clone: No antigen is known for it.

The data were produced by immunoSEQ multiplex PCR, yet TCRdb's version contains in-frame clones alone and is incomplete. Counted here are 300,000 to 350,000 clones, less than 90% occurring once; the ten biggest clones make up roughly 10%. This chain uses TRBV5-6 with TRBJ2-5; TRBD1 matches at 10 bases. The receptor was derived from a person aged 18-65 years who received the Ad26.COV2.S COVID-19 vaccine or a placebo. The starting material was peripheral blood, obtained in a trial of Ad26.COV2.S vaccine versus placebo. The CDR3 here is CASSSGTGVWETQYF. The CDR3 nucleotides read TGTGCCAGCAGTTCCGGGACAGGGGTGTGGGAGACCCAGTACTTC.